Shown below are 16 T cell receptor beta chains from a single sample sequenced in a study of blood T cell repertoires in COVID-19. Method: immunoSEQ multiplex PCR; TCRdb's copy keeps in-frame clones and lacks some. Of around 160,000 clones in the sample, around 84% were seen once. Source material: peripheral blood. These receptors were obtained from a woman of 80 years or more with acute or convalescent COVID-19.

This clone was seen only a few times. The chain links TRBV29-1 to TRBJ1-2; TRBD1 aligns across 10 bases. This CDR3 is 14 amino acids long. Trimming at V came to 6 bases and at J to 5 bases, leaving 9 bases not matched to a gene. CDR1 and CDR2 from the germline V gene are SQVTM and ANQGSEA. DNA of the CDR3: TGCAGCGTGGCGAGACAGGGGGCGCCTTATGGCTACACCTTC. Amino acid sequence: CSVARQGAPYGYTF.

V usage is TRBV2 and J usage is TRBJ1-1; D is unclear. Per the germline V gene, CDR1 is SNHLY and CDR2 is FYNNEI. The V gene lost 6 bases and the J gene lost 10 bases, with 9 bases spanning the gap. The CDR3 consists of 10 residues. The CDR3 loop is CASSRLRAFF. The CDR3 bases are TGTGCCAGCAGCCGCCTGCGAGCTTTCTTT.

The chain uses TRBV6-1 and TRBJ2-7; no definite D call. This CDR3 is built from 15 residues. V dropped 0 bases and J dropped 0 bases, with 9 bases sitting between them. Germline loops: CDR1 MNHNS, CDR2 SASEGT. The CDR3 reads CASSEAPGYSYEQYF. CDR3 DNA: TGTGCCAGCAGTGAAGCGCCAGGTTACTCCTACGAGCAGTACTTC.

This chain connects TRBV10-1 to TRBJ2-7; maybe TRBD2 (6 bases). V was pared by 2 bases and J by 3 bases, with 11 bases between. Germline V CDR1 and CDR2: WNHNN, SYGVQD (reference sequence). The CDR3 has 14 residues. The CDR3 region is CASSEVADHYEQYF. The CDR3 DNA reads TGCGCCAGCAGTGAGGTAGCGGACCACTACGAGCAGTACTTC.

The chain links TRBV19 to TRBJ1-2; D is possibly TRBD1 (5 bases). V dropped 5 bases and J dropped 8 bases, with 15 bases sitting between them. CDR1 is LNHDA, CDR2 SQIVND, per germline (reference sequence). This CDR3 is 13 amino acids long. DNA of the CDR3: TGTGCCAGTAGTCCCTCGGGGGTGTTGGGCTACACCTTC. Amino acids: CASSPSGVLGYTF.

This clone showed up many times. The chain recombines TRBV11-1 with TRBJ2-2; possible D gene TRBD2, 7 bases. This CDR3 comprises 15 residues. Germline CDR1 reads SGHAT; CDR2 reads FQDESV (reference sequence). Between the trimmed V and J ends, which lost 9 bases and 3 bases, there was a span of 17 bases. CDR3 protein: CARRDGGLDTGELFF. In DNA form, the CDR3 reads TGTGCCAGGAGGGACGGGGGGCTGGACACCGGGGAGCTGTTTTTT.

The chain recombines TRBV6-5 with TRBJ1-1, with 8 bases matching TRBD1. In germline, CDR1 is MNHEY, CDR2 SVGAGI. With 6 bases clipped from V and 7 bases from J, the junction kept 10 bases outside the gene matches. This CDR3 is 14 amino acids long. The CDR3 is CASRALTGGGEAFF. In DNA form, the CDR3 reads TGTGCCAGCAGAGCACTCACAGGGGGGGGTGAAGCTTTCTTT.

CDR3 in amino acids: CASSLKRNRFFEQYF. CDR3 sequence (DNA): TGTGCCAGCAGCTTAAAAAGAAACCGGTTCTTCGAGCAGTACTTC. V is TRBV7-9 and J is TRBJ2-7; D is ambiguous. V was shortened by 2 bases and J by 6 bases, with 17 bases between the two germline ends. The CDR3 totals 15 residues. The germline V gene has CDR1 SEHNR and CDR2 FQNEAQ (reference sequence).

The CDR3 is CASSPDTRPGNTIYF. CDR3 coding DNA: TGTGCCAGCAGTCCCGACACCCGACCTGGAAACACCATATATTTT. The chain joins TRBV6-5 to TRBJ1-3; no clear D. This CDR3 contains 15 residues. Trimming took off 5 bases at V and 2 bases at J, with 13 bases between the two ends. CDR1 is MNHEY, CDR2 SVGAGI, per germline.

V is TRBV6-1 and J is TRBJ1-2; 7 nucleotides match TRBD1. Germline values: CDR1 MNHNS, CDR2 SASEGT. The CDR3 length is 15 residues. V lost 2 bases and J lost 6; bases outside the gene matches: 9. This CDR3 reads CASSELGQVGDGYTF. The CDR3 DNA follows: TGTGCCAGCAGTGAACTCGGACAGGTTGGAGATGGCTACACCTTC.

The chain recombines TRBV7-5 with TRBJ2-7; the table names TRBD2, a call not compared with the DNA. TRBV7-5 is a pseudogene locus. CDR3 length: 14 amino acids. The CDR3 DNA reads as TGTGCCAGAAGCTTAGCGGGTTTATCCTACGAGCAGTACTTC. Amino acid sequence: CARSLAGLSYEQYF.

The V gene is TRBV27, the J gene TRBJ1-4; 9 bases align to TRBD1. V shed 5 bases and J 7 bases; nucleotides not matched to a gene: 8. This CDR3 comprises 15 residues. Looked up from germline, CDR1 is MNHEY and CDR2 is SMNVEV (reference sequence). This CDR3 is CASSQLGQGTEKLFF. The CDR3 DNA follows: TGTGCCAGCAGTCAACTGGGACAGGGTACTGAAAAACTGTTTTTT.

The chain carries TRBV27 and TRBJ1-5; 8 nucleotides match TRBD1. The CDR3 length is 14 residues. V shed 6 bases, J shed 3 bases, and the junction held 4 bases outside the gene matches. Germline loops: CDR1 MNHEY, CDR2 SMNVEV (reference sequence). CDR3 nucleotide sequence: TGTGCCAGCAGACCACAGGGGGACAATCAGCCCCAGCATTTT. It codes for CASRPQGDNQPQHF.

The rearrangement uses TRBV7-9 and TRBJ2-7; tentative D call: TRBD1 (6 bases). This CDR3 contains 15 residues. Per the germline V gene, CDR1 is SEHNR and CDR2 is FQNEAQ (reference sequence). V lost 5 bases, J lost 3 bases, and 17 bases lay in between. CDR3 nucleotides: TGTGCCAGCAGCCGCGGACAGTCGAGGATCTACGAGCAGTACTTC. Amino acid sequence: CASSRGQSRIYEQYF.

The rearrangement joins TRBV2 to TRBJ2-5; maybe TRBD1 (6 bases). Germline loops: CDR1 SNHLY, CDR2 FYNNEI. V was shortened by 7 bases and J by 4 bases, with 16 bases between the two germline ends. The CDR3 length is 14 residues. CDR3 bases: TGTGCCAGCAAAACAGGGTTGCCGGGAGAGACCCAGTACTTC. Its translation: CASKTGLPGETQYF.

V gene TRBV13 combines with J gene TRBJ1-2; 9 bases agree with TRBD1. Per germline, CDR1 PRHDT and CDR2 FYEKMQ (reference sequence). The CDR3 is made up of 15 amino acids. J lost 8 bases, V lost 4 bases, and 11 bases had no gene match. CDR3: CASSYPPGQGAGYTF. The CDR3, as DNA: TGTGCCAGCAGCTACCCACCGGGACAGGGAGCCGGCTACACCTTC.